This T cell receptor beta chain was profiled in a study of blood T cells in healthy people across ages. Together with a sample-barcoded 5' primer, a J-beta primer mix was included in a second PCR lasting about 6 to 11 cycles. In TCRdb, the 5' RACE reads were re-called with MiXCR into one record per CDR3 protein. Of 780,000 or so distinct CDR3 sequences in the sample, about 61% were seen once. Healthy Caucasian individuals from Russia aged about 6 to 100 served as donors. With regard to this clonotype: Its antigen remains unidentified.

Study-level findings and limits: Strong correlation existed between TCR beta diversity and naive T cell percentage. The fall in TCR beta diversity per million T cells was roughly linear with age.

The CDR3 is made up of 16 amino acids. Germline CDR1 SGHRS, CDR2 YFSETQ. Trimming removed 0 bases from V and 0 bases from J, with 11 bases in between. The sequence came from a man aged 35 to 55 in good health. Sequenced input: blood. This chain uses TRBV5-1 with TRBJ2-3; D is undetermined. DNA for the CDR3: TGCGCCAGCAGCTTGGACAGTAGTTTAAGCACAGATACGCAGTATTTT. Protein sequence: CASSLDSSLSTDTQYF.